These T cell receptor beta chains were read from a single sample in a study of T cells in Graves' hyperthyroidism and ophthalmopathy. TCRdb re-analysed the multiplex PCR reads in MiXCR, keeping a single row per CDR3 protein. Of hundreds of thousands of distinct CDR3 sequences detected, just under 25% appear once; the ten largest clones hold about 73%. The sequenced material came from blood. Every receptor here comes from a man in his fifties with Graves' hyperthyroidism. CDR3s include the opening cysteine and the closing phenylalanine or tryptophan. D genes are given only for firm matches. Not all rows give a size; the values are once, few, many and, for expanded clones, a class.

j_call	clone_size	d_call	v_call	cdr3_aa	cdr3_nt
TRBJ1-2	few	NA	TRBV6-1	CASGRGNYGYTF	TGTGCCAGCGGGCGGGGAAACTATGGCTACACCTTC
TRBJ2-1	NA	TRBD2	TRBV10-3	CAIRTSGRAHEQFF	TGTGCCATCAGGACTAGCGGGAGGGCCCATGAGCAGTTCTTC
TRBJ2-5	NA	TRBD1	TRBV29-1	CSGTGDGETQYF	TGCAGCGGGACAGGGGATGGTGAGACCCAGTACTTC
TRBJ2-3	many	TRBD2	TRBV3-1	CASSPGRVTDTQYF	TGTGCCAGCAGCCCCGGGAGGGTCACAGATACGCAGTATTTT
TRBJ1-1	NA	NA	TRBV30	CAWRLEAEAFF	TGTGCCTGGAGGCTAGAAGCTGAAGCTTTCTTT
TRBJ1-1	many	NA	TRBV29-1	CSVEGKGGKYTEAFF	TGCAGCGTTGAAGGCAAGGGTGGAAAGTACACTGAAGCTTTCTTT
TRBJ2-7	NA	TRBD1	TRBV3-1	CASSPNLQGSYEQYF	TGTGCCAGCAGCCCGAACCTACAGGGGAGCTACGAGCAGTACTTC
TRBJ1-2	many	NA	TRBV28	CASSSNYGYTF	TGTGCCAGCAGTTCCAACTATGGCTACACCTTC
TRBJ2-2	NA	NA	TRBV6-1	CASAQNTGELFF	TGTGCCAGCGCCCAGAACACCGGGGAGCTGTTTTTT
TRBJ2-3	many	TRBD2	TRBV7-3	CASSLLAGGSTDTQYF	TGTGCCAGCAGCCTACTAGCGGGAGGAAGCACAGATACGCAGTATTTT
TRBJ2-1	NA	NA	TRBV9	CASSVGLAGVGGQFF	TGTGCCAGCAGCGTAGGGCTAGCAGGAGTTGGAGGGCAGTTCTTC
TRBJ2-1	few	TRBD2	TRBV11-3	CASSRFGAGGDYNEQFF	TGTGCCAGCAGCCGATTTGGGGCGGGAGGCGACTACAATGAGCAGTTCTTC
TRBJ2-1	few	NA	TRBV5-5	CASTTQGSYNEQFF	TGTGCCAGCACCACCCAGGGGAGCTACAATGAGCAGTTCTTC
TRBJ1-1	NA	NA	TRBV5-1	CATAEERGTEAFF	TGCGCCACCGCTGAGGAACGGGGCACTGAAGCTTTCTTT
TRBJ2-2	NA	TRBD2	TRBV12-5	CASGIPGTSGRTGELFF	TGTGCTAGTGGTATCCCCGGGACTAGCGGGAGGACCGGGGAGCTGTTTTTT
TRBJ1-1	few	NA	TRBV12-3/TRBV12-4	CASGYRGYTEAFF	TGTGCCAGCGGCTACCGGGGGTACACTGAAGCTTTCTTT
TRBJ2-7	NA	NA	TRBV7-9	CASSSPPANRGYEQYF	TGTGCCAGCAGTTCACCTCCGGCCAATAGAGGTTACGAGCAGTACTTC
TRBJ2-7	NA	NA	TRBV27	CASSRLDSYEQYF	TGTGCCAGCAGTCGCCTCGACAGCTACGAGCAGTACTTC
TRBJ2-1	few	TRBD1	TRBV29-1	CSAAPGLRGNEQFF	TGCAGCGCGGCCCCGGGCCTCAGGGGGAATGAGCAGTTCTTC
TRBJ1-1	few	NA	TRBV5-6	CASSLVRQGYTEAFF	TGTGCCAGCAGCTTGGTTCGTCAGGGGTACACTGAAGCTTTCTTT
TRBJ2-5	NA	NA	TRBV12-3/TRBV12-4	CASSTLYGAQETQYF	TGTGCCAGCAGTACACTCTACGGAGCACAAGAGACCCAGTACTTC
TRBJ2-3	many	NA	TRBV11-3	CASSFGDTQYF	TGTGCCAGCAGCTTCGGTGATACGCAGTATTTT
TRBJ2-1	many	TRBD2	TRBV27	CASSFRTSGRAGHNEQFF	TGTGCCAGCAGTTTTCGGACTAGCGGGAGGGCGGGGCACAATGAGCAGTTCTTC
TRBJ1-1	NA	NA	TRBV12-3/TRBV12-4	CASSFQAVEAFF	TGTGCCAGCAGTTTTCAGGCTGTTGAAGCTTTCTTT
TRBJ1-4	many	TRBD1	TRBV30	CAWSVGDRDEKLFF	TGTGCCTGGAGTGTTGGGGACAGGGATGAAAAACTGTTTTTT
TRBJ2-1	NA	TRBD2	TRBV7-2	CASSLAAGANNEQFF	TGTGCCAGCAGCTTAGCGGCGGGAGCTAACAATGAGCAGTTCTTC
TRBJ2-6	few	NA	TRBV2	CASSEDRVGANVLTF	TGTGCCAGCAGTGAAGACAGGGTTGGGGCCAACGTCCTGACTTTC
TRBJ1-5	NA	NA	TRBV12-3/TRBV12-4	CASSLGWDYNQPRHF	TGTGCCAGCAGTTTAGGGTGGGACTACAATCAGCCCCGGCATTTT
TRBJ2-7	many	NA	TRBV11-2	CASSQPVPGDQTYEQYF	TGTGCCAGCAGCCAACCCGTCCCGGGAGACCAAACCTACGAGCAGTACTTC